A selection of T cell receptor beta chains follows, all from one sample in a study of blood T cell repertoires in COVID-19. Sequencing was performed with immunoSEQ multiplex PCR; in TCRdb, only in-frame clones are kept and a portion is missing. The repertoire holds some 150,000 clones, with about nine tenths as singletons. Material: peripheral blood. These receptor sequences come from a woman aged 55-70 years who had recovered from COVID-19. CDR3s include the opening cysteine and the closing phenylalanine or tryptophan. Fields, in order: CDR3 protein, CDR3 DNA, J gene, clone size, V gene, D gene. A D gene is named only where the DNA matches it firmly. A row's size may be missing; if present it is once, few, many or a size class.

CASSPRGYGYTF TGTGCCAGCAGCCCCAGGGGCTATGGCTACACCTTC TRBJ1-2 . TRBV6-5 .
CASSGTSGGNEQFF TGTGCCAGCAGCGGGACTAGCGGGGGGAATGAGCAGTTCTTC TRBJ2-1 . TRBV9 TRBD2
CASSVAPGDTYEQYF TGTGCCAGCAGCGTAGCGCCAGGCGACACCTACGAGCAGTACTTC TRBJ2-7 . TRBV9 .
CASSLFASGGNEKLFF TGCGCCAGCAGCTTGTTCGCCTCCGGGGGAAATGAAAAACTGTTTTTT TRBJ1-4 . TRBV5-1 .
CASSAGTAQETQYF TGTGCCAGCAGCGCCGGGACAGCACAAGAGACCCAGTACTTC TRBJ2-5 . TRBV9 TRBD1
CASSSSDRGWDGYTF TGCGCCAGCAGCTCTTCGGACAGGGGGTGGGATGGCTACACCTTC TRBJ1-2 . TRBV5-1 TRBD1
CASSSTPGTDPRNEKLFF TGCGCCAGCAGCTCGACACCCGGGACAGATCCTAGGAATGAAAAACTGTTTTTT TRBJ1-4 . TRBV4-3 TRBD1
CASSLGWQIPYGYTF TGTGCCAGCAGCTTAGGGTGGCAGATACCCTATGGCTACACCTTC TRBJ1-2 many TRBV11-2 .
CASSRDMGSSGNTIYF TGTGCCAGCAGTCGGGACATGGGATCCTCTGGAAACACCATATATTTT TRBJ1-3 . TRBV6-2/TRBV6-3 .
CATSDFGEAGGRMETQYF TGTGCCACCAGTGATTTTGGGGAGGCGGGGGGCCGAATGGAGACCCAGTACTTC TRBJ2-5 . TRBV24-1 TRBD2
CASSLGQGADETQYF TGTGCCAGCAGCTTAGGGCAGGGCGCAGACGAGACCCAGTACTTC TRBJ2-5 . TRBV7-3 .
CASSEMMGDTYNSPLHF TGTGCCAGCAGTGAAATGATGGGTGACACCTATAATTCACCCCTCCACTTT TRBJ1-6 . TRBV25-1 .
CASSPAGGYQETQYF TGCGCCAGCAGCCCAGCGGGGGGGTACCAAGAGACCCAGTACTTC TRBJ2-5 . TRBV5-1 TRBD2
CASSQGQQETQYF TGTGCCAGCAGCCAAGGACAGCAAGAGACCCAGTACTTC TRBJ2-5 . TRBV3-1/TRBV3-2 .
CASSFRMDSNEQFF TGTGCCAGCAGCTTCCGGATGGACTCTAATGAGCAGTTCTTC TRBJ2-1 . TRBV7-3 .
CAWSVGGRTQPQHF TGTGCCTGGAGTGTAGGGGGTCGGACTCAGCCCCAGCATTTT TRBJ1-5 . TRBV30 .
CASSFGRGKSHEQYF TGTGCCAGCAGTTTCGGCAGGGGGAAAAGCCACGAGCAGTACTTC TRBJ2-7 . TRBV28 TRBD1
CATREGGPANYGYTF TGTGCCACGAGGGAAGGGGGCCCCGCTAACTATGGCTACACCTTC TRBJ1-2 . TRBV6-5 TRBD1
CASSQNRSRRGEQYF TGCGCCAGCAGCCAAAACAGGTCACGGAGGGGCGAGCAGTACTTC TRBJ2-7 . TRBV4-1 .
CASSIGTTADTQYF TGTGCCAGTAGTATCGGGACTACCGCAGATACGCAGTATTTT TRBJ2-3 . TRBV19 TRBD2
CASSLNQGGNGELFF TGTGCCAGCAGCTTAAATCAAGGGGGCAACGGGGAGCTGTTTTTT TRBJ2-2 . TRBV7-3 TRBD1
CAISETTGAGANVLTF TGTGCCATCAGTGAGACAACAGGGGCTGGGGCCAACGTCCTGACTTTC TRBJ2-6 . TRBV10-3 TRBD1
CASSSAGSGRTEAFF TGTGCCAGCAGTTCAGCCGGGTCCGGAAGGACTGAAGCTTTCTTT TRBJ1-1 . TRBV28 .
CASSPPSGARETQYF TGTGCCAGCTCACCACCTAGCGGGGCCCGGGAGACCCAGTACTTC TRBJ2-5 . TRBV18 TRBD2
CASSELPRHEAFF TGCGCCAGCAGTGAGCTCCCCAGGCATGAAGCTTTCTTT TRBJ1-1 . TRBV10-2 .
CASSWGELPSTEAFF TGCGCCAGCAGCTGGGGCGAATTACCAAGCACTGAAGCTTTCTTT TRBJ1-1 . TRBV5-1 .
CASSEALGHGYTF TGTGCCAGCAGTGAGGCTCTAGGTCATGGCTACACCTTC TRBJ1-2 . TRBV6-1 .
CASSYGSGGNTIYF TGCGCCAGCAGCTATGGCAGCGGTGGAAACACCATATATTTT TRBJ1-3 . TRBV5-1 .
CSERRGADTEAFF TGCAGCGAACGACGGGGGGCGGACACTGAAGCTTTCTTT TRBJ1-1 . TRBV29-1 .
CASRMDGENIQYF TGTGCCAGCAGAATGGACGGGGAAAACATTCAGTACTTC TRBJ2-4 . TRBV7-9 .
CASSEGQGGYEQYF TGTGCCAGTAGTGAGGGACAGGGAGGATACGAGCAGTACTTC TRBJ2-7 . TRBV19 TRBD1
CASSPPGQHYEQYF TGTGCCAGCAGCCCCCCCGGACAGCACTACGAGCAGTACTTC TRBJ2-7 once TRBV5-5 .
CASSPAQQGEQYF TGTGCCAGCTCACCGGCGCAACAGGGCGAGCAGTACTTC TRBJ2-7 . TRBV18 .
CASRVGLAGGQYF TGTGCCAGCAGAGTAGGACTAGCGGGGGGTCAGTACTTC TRBJ2-7 . TRBV6-5 TRBD2
CASSQVLQGREVDTQYF TGCGCCAGCAGCCAAGTCCTCCAGGGACGGGAGGTGGATACGCAGTATTTT TRBJ2-3 once TRBV4-1 TRBD2
CASSYSNRGLNEQYF TGTGCCAGCAGTTACTCGAACAGGGGGCTAAACGAGCAGTACTTC TRBJ2-7 . TRBV6-5 TRBD1
CASSLDRPVTGPLHF TGCGCCAGCAGCTTGGACAGGCCCGTCACCGGACCCCTCCACTTT TRBJ1-6 . TRBV5-1 .
CASRGGVPQSDTQYF TGTGCCAGCAGGGGGGGGGTCCCTCAATCAGATACGCAGTATTTT TRBJ2-3 . TRBV2 TRBD2
CSVRTGTASYEQYF TGCAGCGTTCGAACCGGGACAGCGTCCTACGAGCAGTACTTC TRBJ2-7 . TRBV29-1 TRBD1
CASSLWLAGGQETQYF TGTGCCAGCAGCTTATGGCTAGCGGGGGGGCAAGAGACCCAGTACTTC TRBJ2-5 . TRBV7-2 TRBD2
CASNLAGVDTQYF TGTGCCAGCAACCTAGCGGGAGTAGATACGCAGTATTTT TRBJ2-3 . TRBV2 TRBD2
CAFSQGAADTQYF TGTGCCTTCTCACAGGGGGCTGCAGATACGCAGTATTTT TRBJ2-3 . TRBV30 TRBD1
CASGVVGAYNEAFF TGCGCCAGCGGAGTTGTGGGGGCATATAATGAAGCTTTCTTT TRBJ1-1 . TRBV23-1 .
CASTLWDSWNEQFF TGTGCCAGCACCCTCTGGGACTCCTGGAATGAGCAGTTCTTC TRBJ2-1 . TRBV28 .
CASSRGTGEIHNEQFF TGTGCCAGCAGCCGGGGGACAGGGGAGATACACAATGAGCAGTTCTTC TRBJ2-1 . TRBV11-3 TRBD1
CATSDRQNNQPQHF TGTGCCACCAGTGATAGACAGAACAATCAGCCCCAGCATTTT TRBJ1-5 . TRBV24-1 .
CASSPYNTGEETQYF TGTGCCAGCAGTCCCTATAATACAGGGGAAGAGACCCAGTACTTC TRBJ2-5 . TRBV27 TRBD1
CASTGQMTNEKLFF TGTGCCAGCACAGGACAGATGACTAATGAAAAACTGTTTTTT TRBJ1-4 . TRBV2 .
CASSFGQGGQPQHF TGTGCCAGCAGCTTCGGACAGGGAGGACAGCCCCAGCATTTT TRBJ1-5 . TRBV7-9 TRBD1
CASSDGRADTISGNTIYF TGTGCCAGCAGCGACGGGCGGGCAGACACTATCTCTGGAAACACCATATATTTT TRBJ1-3 . TRBV7-8 .
CASSLTGERPQHF TGTGCCAGCAGCTTAACGGGGGAGAGGCCCCAGCATTTT TRBJ1-5 . TRBV7-9 .
CASSVPLGLAGGLETQYF TGTGCCAGCAGCGTTCCTTTGGGGCTAGCGGGGGGGCTAGAGACCCAGTACTTC TRBJ2-5 . TRBV11-2 TRBD2
CAISGSGGAETQYF TGTGCCATCAGTGGTAGCGGGGGGGCGGAGACCCAGTACTTC TRBJ2-5 . TRBV10-3 TRBD2
CSTSYTTGQTNYGYTF TGCAGCACCTCTTATACTACGGGACAGACCAACTATGGCTACACCTTC TRBJ1-2 . TRBV29-1 TRBD1
CASSIRIQRVYEQYF TGTGCCAGTTCGATCCGAATTCAGCGGGTCTACGAGCAGTACTTC TRBJ2-7 . TRBV19 .
CASSSTDSYNSPLHF TGCGCCAGCAGCTCCACGGACAGTTATAATTCACCCCTCCACTTT TRBJ1-6 . TRBV5-1 .
CASRPQGANLNYGYTF TGTGCCAGCAGGCCCCAGGGGGCGAACCTAAACTATGGCTACACCTTC TRBJ1-2 . TRBV28 TRBD1
CASRETNTEAFF TGTGCCAGCAGGGAGACGAACACTGAAGCTTTCTTT TRBJ1-1 . TRBV28 .
CASRAGQGHSPLHF TGTGCCAGTAGGGCTGGACAGGGGCATTCACCCCTCCACTTT TRBJ1-6 . TRBV19 TRBD1